One sample yielded the 29 T cell receptor beta chains listed below, sequenced in a study of OX40 agonist ivuxolimab in advanced cancers. Receptor libraries were prepared by the immunoSEQ multiplex PCR assay. The table comes from immuneACCESS by way of TCRdb, which keeps in-frame sequences with V and J called. Part of the clones is missing from these tables; in studies checked, under half for an unresolved V gene and the rest for unknown reasons. The sample table shows about 76,000 clones, and approximately 85% are seen once. About 0.6% of the sample goes to the ten largest clones. This sample comprised CD4+ or CD8+ T cells sorted from blood, obtained in a trial of the OX40 agonist ivuxolimab. These receptor sequences come from an adult with an advanced solid tumor such as melanoma, head and neck, liver or kidney cancer.

This clone was seen more than once but under ten times. The gene calls are TRBV10-3 and TRBJ2-2; the D gene could be TRBD1 or TRBD2 (6 bases each). Germline V gives CDR1 ENHRY, CDR2 SYGVKD. This CDR3 has 16 residues. Trimming took off 0 bases at V and 2 bases at J, with 10 bases between the two ends. CDR3 DNA sequence: TGTGCCATCAGTGAGTCTGGAGGGGGTAACACCGGGGAGCTGTTTTTT. It encodes CAISESGGGNTGELFF.

The J gene is TRBJ2-3, the V gene TRBV18; 10 positions match TRBD2. Trimming took 6 bases from V and 2 from J; bases not matched to a gene: 8. Germline CDR1 is KGHSH and CDR2 is LQKENI. There are 16 residues in the CDR3. The CDR3 sequence: CASSQGLAGATDTQYF. The CDR3 DNA reads TGTGCCAGCTCGCAGGGGCTAGCGGGGGCCACAGATACGCAGTATTTT.

This clone was observed once. The chain employs TRBV4-1 and TRBJ2-2, with D perhaps assigned TRBD1 or TRBD2 (5 bases each). The CDR3 has 15 amino acids. Germline V CDR1 and CDR2: MGHRA, YSYEKL. V was shortened by 5 bases and J by 2 bases, with 12 bases between the two germline ends. DNA of the CDR3: TGCGCCAGCAGCTCGGGACGGGCAAACACCGGGGAGCTGTTTTTT. Translated, it gives CASSSGRANTGELFF.

V gene TRBV6-1 combines with J gene TRBJ2-1, with TRBD1 matching 11 bases. Germline CDR1 MNHNS, CDR2 SASEGT. This CDR3 spans 13 amino acids. V shed 7 bases and J 8 bases; nucleotides not matched to a gene: 4. The CDR3: CASTSGQGDEQFF. CDR3 nucleotide sequence: TGTGCCAGCACCTCGGGACAGGGGGATGAGCAGTTCTTC.

The V and J genes are TRBV13 and TRBJ1-2; TRBD1 aligns across 9 bases. Unmatched junction bases numbered 2, after V lost 0 bases and J lost 0 bases. The CDR3 has 16 amino acids. CDR1 and CDR2 (germline): PRHDT, FYEKMQ (reference sequence). The CDR3 here is CASSLGDRGTNYGYTF. As DNA, the CDR3 is TGTGCCAGCAGCTTAGGGGACAGGGGAACTAACTATGGCTACACCTTC.

CDR3 nucleotide sequence: TGTGCCAGCAGCCCGATCCGGTCTGGGGATGAAAAACTGTTTTTT. Protein: CASSPIRSGDEKLFF. The chain joins TRBV7-9 to TRBJ1-4; D is undetermined. V lost 5 bases to trimming and J lost 6 bases, with 16 bases between them. This CDR3 region has 15 residues. Germline CDR1 reads SEHNR; CDR2 reads FQNEAQ (reference sequence).

V and J are TRBV6-1 and TRBJ1-1; maybe TRBD1 (5 bases). The V gene's germline CDR1 is MNHNS and CDR2 SASEGT. V dropped 4 bases and J dropped 3 bases, with 9 bases sitting between them. The CDR3 covers 13 residues. The CDR3 nucleotides are TGTGCCAGCAGTGGTCAGGGCTACACTGAAGCTTTCTTT. This encodes CASSGQGYTEAFF.

The chain combines TRBV5-4 with TRBJ2-5, with D hard to call. Germline lookup yields CDR1 SGHNT and CDR2 YYREEE (reference sequence). V gave up 2 bases and J gave up 5 bases, with 10 bases separating them. The CDR3 runs to 13 residues. The CDR3 here is CASSLGGRETQYF. Here the CDR3 DNA reads TGTGCCAGCAGCTTAGGTGGGCGTGAGACCCAGTACTTC.

V and J are TRBV30 and TRBJ2-1; D is possibly TRBD2 (6 bases). This CDR3 has 14 residues. V lost 2 bases, J lost 13 bases, and 21 bases lay in between. Germline V gives CDR1 GTSNPN, CDR2 SVGIG (reference sequence). The CDR3 sequence is CAWSRGGGDIPQFF. The DNA of the CDR3 is TGTGCCTGGAGTAGGGGAGGCGGGGATATACCCCAGTTCTTC.

V gene TRBV27 combines with J gene TRBJ1-6; 8 bases align to TRBD1. This CDR3 comprises 20 residues. Germline CDR1 is MNHEY and CDR2 is SMNVEV (reference sequence). V gave up 4 bases and J gave up 6 bases; unmatched junction bases: 20. The CDR3 DNA sequence: TGTGCCAGCAGTTGGGGGACCGGGACAGGTATCGGTCTGAGTAATTCACCCCTCCACTTT. This encodes CASSWGTGTGIGLSNSPLHF.

The V call is TRBV7-9, the J call TRBJ1-1; D perhaps matches TRBD1 (5 bases). Germline CDR1 SEHNR, CDR2 FQNEAQ (reference sequence). Trimming left V 4 bases short and J 5 bases short, with 26 bases between. The CDR3 runs to 18 residues. In DNA form, the CDR3 reads TGTGCCAGCAGCTATCCCCCAGGGTATTTGAGGGGTCGTACTGAAGCTTTCTTT. It specifies CASSYPPGYLRGRTEAFF.

The chain recombines TRBV4-2 with TRBJ1-6; 7 bases are a match to TRBD1. J gave up 7 bases and V 4 bases, and 7 bases lay outside the gene matches. Looked up from germline, CDR1 is LGHNA and CDR2 is YNFKEQ. The CDR3 totals 15 residues. The CDR3: CASSRAGTVNSPLHF. The CDR3 DNA sequence: TGTGCCAGCAGCCGCGCCGGGACAGTCAATTCACCCCTCCACTTT.

The count of this clone is one. This CDR3 reads CAISDGTGAYGYTF. The CDR3 region has the DNA TGTGCCATCAGTGACGGGACAGGGGCATATGGCTACACCTTC. The chain carries TRBV10-3 and TRBJ1-2, with 10 nucleotides matching TRBD1. Trimming removed 3 bases from V and 5 bases from J; junction bases left unmatched: 3. CDR1 ENHRY and CDR2 SYGVKD come from the germline V gene. The CDR3 covers 14 residues.

V is TRBV27 and J is TRBJ2-2; D is ambiguous. The V gene lost 3 bases and the J gene lost 4 bases, with 6 bases spanning the gap. In germline, CDR1 is MNHEY, CDR2 SMNVEV (reference sequence). This CDR3 contains 13 residues. Here the CDR3 DNA reads TGTGCCAGCAGTTTCAGTTTCACCGGGGAGCTGTTTTTT. It codes for CASSFSFTGELFF.

V usage is TRBV15 and J usage is TRBJ2-1, with D possibly being TRBD1 or TRBD2 (5 bases each). The CDR3 covers 14 residues. V was pared by 0 bases and J by 8 bases, with 11 bases between. Per the germline V gene, CDR1 is LNHNV and CDR2 is YYDKDF (reference sequence). In DNA form, the CDR3 reads TGTGCCACCAGCAGAGAGGGGGAGCAGTATGAGCAGTTCTTC. Translation gives CATSREGEQYEQFF.

Only one count was recorded for this clone. The gene calls are TRBV5-1 and TRBJ2-5, with TRBD1 matching 7 bases. The J call may be incorrect, as the DNA end agrees better with TRBJ2-7. Germline V gives CDR1 SGHRS, CDR2 YFSETQ. The CDR3 extends over 14 amino acids. CDR3 loop: CASSSDRSLYEQYF. CDR3 DNA sequence: TGCGCCAGCAGCTCGGACAGGAGTTTATACGAGCAGTACTTC.

This chain connects TRBV6-1 to TRBJ2-1; 10 nucleotides agree with TRBD2. Germline CDR1 reads MNHNS; CDR2 reads SASEGT. This CDR3 contains 15 residues. Trimming at V came to 6 bases and at J to 9 bases, leaving 11 bases not matched to a gene. The CDR3 here is CASRQRGGSVGEQFF. CDR3 DNA sequence: TGTGCCAGCAGGCAGCGGGGGGGGTCGGTTGGTGAGCAGTTCTTC.

The V and J genes are TRBV11-2 and TRBJ2-1; D remains unclear. The germline V and J ends were trimmed by 8 bases and 1 base, with 15 bases remaining between them. Germline values: CDR1 SGHAT, CDR2 FQNNGV. The CDR3 contains 15 residues. The CDR3 reads CASATLKRSYNEQFF. CDR3 sequence (DNA): TGTGCCAGCGCCACGTTGAAAAGGTCCTACAATGAGCAGTTCTTC.

The chain uses TRBV18 and TRBJ1-4, with D tentatively TRBD1 (5 bases). Germline V gene sequence: CDR1 KGHSH, CDR2 LQKENI. V lost 5 bases, J lost 4 bases, and 14 bases lay in between. CDR3 length equals 15 residues. As DNA, the CDR3 is TGTGCCAGCTCAGCGGACACCAACTTTAATGAAAAACTGTTTTTT. Translation gives CASSADTNFNEKLFF.

This clone was detected only once. The chain links TRBV2 to TRBJ1-1, with TRBD1 matching 9 bases. In germline, CDR1 is SNHLY, CDR2 FYNNEI. The CDR3 extends over 15 amino acids. V lost 5 bases, J lost 1 base, and 5 bases stayed unmatched. CDR3 sequence reads: CASSYRQGENTEAFF. The CDR3 DNA sequence: TGTGCCAGCAGTTACCGACAGGGGGAGAACACTGAAGCTTTCTTT.

The rearrangement links TRBV6-1 to TRBJ2-2, with 10 bases fitting TRBD1. CDR3 length: 14 residues. Per the germline V gene, CDR1 is MNHNS and CDR2 is SASEGT. V was clipped by 6 bases and J by 7 bases; unmatched bases: 5. In DNA form, the CDR3 reads TGTGCCAGCAGGGACAGGGGGAGGATCGGGGAGCTGTTTTTT. It translates to CASRDRGRIGELFF.

J is TRBJ2-1 and V is TRBV6-5; 8 nucleotides align to TRBD2. The V and J ends lost 2 bases and 4 bases, in that order; junction bases with no gene match: 4. The CDR3 covers 15 residues. In germline, CDR1 is MNHEY, CDR2 SVGAGI. The CDR3 DNA reads TGTGCCAGCAGTTACACGGGGGGGCGGTACAATGAGCAGTTCTTC. Translation: CASSYTGGRYNEQFF.

J is TRBJ1-1 and V is TRBV7-9, with D uncertain. This CDR3 region has 11 residues. V lost 3 bases to trimming and J lost 6 bases, with 5 bases between them. CDR1 is SEHNR, CDR2 FQNEAQ, per germline (reference sequence). CDR3 region: CASSFAAEAFF. For the CDR3, the DNA is TGTGCCAGCAGCTTCGCGGCTGAAGCTTTCTTT.

The chain is built from TRBV7-8 and TRBJ2-1; possible D gene TRBD1, 6 bases. This CDR3 is 15 amino acids long. V was clipped by 5 bases and J by 6 bases, with 17 bases between them. The V gene's germline CDR1 is SGHVS and CDR2 FQNEAQ. The CDR3 here is CASSPRGIEGNEQFF. The CDR3 bases are TGTGCCAGCAGCCCAAGGGGGATTGAGGGCAATGAGCAGTTCTTC.

The rearrangement links TRBV5-6 to TRBJ2-7; D perhaps matches TRBD2 (5 bases). V was clipped by 4 bases and J by 0 bases, with 17 bases between them. This CDR3 has 16 residues. Germline assignment: CDR1 SGHDT and CDR2 YYEEEE. As DNA, the CDR3 is TGTGCCAGCAGCGGACCCGGAGGCGGACTCTCCTACGAGCAGTACTTC. Its translation is CASSGPGGGLSYEQYF.

V is TRBV5-4 and J is TRBJ2-5; D may be TRBD1 or TRBD2 (5 bases each). This CDR3 has 11 amino acids. The V and J ends lost 9 bases and 1 base respectively, with 7 bases between them. The V gene's germline CDR1 is SGHNT and CDR2 YYREEE (reference sequence). This CDR3 is CAMGTQETQYF. CDR3 bases: TGTGCCATGGGGACCCAAGAGACCCAGTACTTC.

The chain joins TRBV5-1 to TRBJ1-4; D ambiguous. V lost 3 bases to trimming and J lost 3 bases, with 15 bases between them. This CDR3 region has 16 residues. Germline CDR1 SGHRS, CDR2 YFSETQ. The CDR3 sequence is CASSSGLTGANEKLFF. In nucleotides, the CDR3 is TGCGCCAGCAGCTCGGGCCTTACCGGAGCTAATGAAAAACTGTTTTTT.

The CDR3 reads CASSFSVFSTDTQYF. CDR3 DNA: TGTGCCAGCAGCTTCTCTGTCTTTAGCACAGATACGCAGTATTTT. V is TRBV7-8 and J is TRBJ2-3; D unclear. Per germline, CDR1 SGHVS and CDR2 FQNEAQ. The CDR3 runs 15 residues. Trimming shortened V by 3 bases and J by 0 bases, and 10 bases separated the two germline ends.

V is TRBV7-9 and J is TRBJ1-4; D unclear. Looked up from germline, CDR1 is SEHNR and CDR2 is FQNEAQ (reference sequence). The CDR3 consists of 14 residues. The V end lost 7 bases, the J end lost 8 bases, and 17 bases lay between the germline ends. Here the CDR3 reads CASMELGPSEKLFF. The CDR3 DNA reads as TGTGCCAGCATGGAGCTGGGCCCATCAGAAAAACTGTTTTTT. Based on the CDR3 plus reference TRBV7-9 and TRBJ1-4, the full variable domain is DTGVSQNPRHKITKRGQNVTFRCDPISEHNRLYWYRQTLGQGPEFLTYFQNEAQLEKSRLLSDRFSAERPKGSFSTLEIQRTEQGDSAMYLCASMELGPSEKLFFGSGTQLSVL.